The clone carrying this T cell receptor (beta chain) occurred a few times. Its antigen is still unknown. This specimen comes from a study of T-cell memory formation after mild COVID-19. Regarding the study as a whole: CD4+ contracting clones were mainly CM and EM; CD8+ ones, EMRA.

5'RACE primed at constant segments yielded TCR alpha and TCR beta cDNA libraries bearing sample barcodes and UMIs. TCRdb reprocessed the 5' RACE reads via MiXCR and lists one record per CDR3 protein. This table has about 150,000 distinct CDR3 sequences, about 23% appearing once. Sample: PBMCs or a T cell subset sorted from them (not recorded which). The clonotype comes from an adult woman who had mild COVID-19 (a few samples of this study predate the infection). Cell type and time point are not known.

The CDR3 DNA is TGTGCCAGCAGTTCGGGGGGATTTGGTGAAGCTTTCTTT. Translated: CASSSGGFGEAFF. V gene TRBV12-3 or TRBV12-4 combines with J gene TRBJ1-1, with D tentatively TRBD1 (5 bases). The CDR3 runs to 13 residues. Trimming shortened V by 4 bases and J by 7 bases, and 13 bases separated the two germline ends.